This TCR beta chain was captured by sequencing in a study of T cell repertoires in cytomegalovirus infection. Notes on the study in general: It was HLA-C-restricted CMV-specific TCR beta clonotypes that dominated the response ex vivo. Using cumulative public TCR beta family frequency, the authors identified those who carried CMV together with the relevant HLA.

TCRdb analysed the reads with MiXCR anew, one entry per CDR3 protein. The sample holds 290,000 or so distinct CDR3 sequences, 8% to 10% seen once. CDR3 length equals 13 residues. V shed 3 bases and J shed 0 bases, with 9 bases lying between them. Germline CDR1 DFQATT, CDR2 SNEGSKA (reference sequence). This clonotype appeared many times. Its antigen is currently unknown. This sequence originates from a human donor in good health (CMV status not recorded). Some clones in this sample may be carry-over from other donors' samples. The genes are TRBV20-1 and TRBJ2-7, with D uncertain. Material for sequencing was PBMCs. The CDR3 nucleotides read TGCAGTGCTAGTTTGGTCCCCTCCTACGAGCAGTACTTC. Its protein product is CSASLVPSYEQYF.